What follows are 27 T cell receptor beta chains derived from one specimen sequenced in a study of OX40 agonist ivuxolimab in advanced cancers. This table comes from immunoSEQ multiplex PCR, and its TCRdb copy is limited to in-frame clones, with some not included. The sample contains roughly 90,000 clones, approximately 90% of which appear only once. Sequencing used CD4+ or CD8+ T cells sorted from blood, obtained in a trial of the OX40 agonist ivuxolimab. All receptors derive from an adult with an advanced solid tumor such as melanoma, head and neck, liver or kidney cancer.

The gene calls are TRBV28 and TRBJ2-5; no firm D call. Germline V CDR1 and CDR2: MDHEN, SYDVKM. CDR3 length equals 14 residues. Deletions cut 3 bases from V and 2 bases from J, with 10 bases between. CDR3 sequence: CASSLIGRQETQYF. The CDR3 region has the DNA TGTGCCAGCAGTTTGATAGGACGACAAGAGACCCAGTACTTC.

The chain is built from TRBV5-4 and TRBJ2-7; D remains unclear. The CDR3 has 12 amino acids. CDR1 is SGHNT, CDR2 YYREEE, per germline (reference sequence). V lost 5 bases, J lost 3 bases, and 9 bases lay in between. The CDR3 nucleotides read TGTGCCAGCAGTAACGCAGGCTACGAGCAGTACTTC. Protein product: CASSNAGYEQYF.

The chain combines TRBV11-1 with TRBJ2-3; 7 nucleotides line up with TRBD1. With V trimmed by 6 bases and J by 2 bases, 14 bases remained unmatched. This CDR3 region has 17 residues. Germline lookup yields CDR1 SGHAT and CDR2 FQDESV (reference sequence). The CDR3 nucleotides are TGTGCCAGCAGGTTATTTCCTGGGACAGTTAACACAGATACGCAGTATTTT. Residues: CASRLFPGTVNTDTQYF.

This chain joins TRBV28 and TRBJ2-5; D is tentatively TRBD1 or TRBD2 (6 bases each). V lost 4 bases and J lost 13, with 28 bases in between. Germline values: CDR1 MDHEN, CDR2 SYDVKM. The CDR3 sequence is 16 residues long. CDR3 sequence: CASSSPSLGGGRRRYF. CDR3 nucleotide sequence: TGTGCCAGCAGTTCCCCATCTCTAGGAGGGGGGCGGCGGCGGTACTTC.

V usage is TRBV6-5 and J usage is TRBJ1-2, with D unresolved. Germline V gene data show CDR1 as MNHEY and CDR2 as SVGAGI. This CDR3 is built from 14 residues. Trimming shortened V by 5 bases and J by 1 base, and 11 bases separated the two germline ends. CDR3 in DNA: TGTGCCAGCAGTCGAACCGGTATTAACTATGGCTACACCTTC. This translates into CASSRTGINYGYTF.

This chain links TRBV5-4 with TRBJ2-5, with 11 bases aligning to TRBD2. This CDR3 is 15 amino acids long. V shed 4 bases and J 2 bases; nucleotides not matched to a gene: 4. Germline lookup yields CDR1 SGHNT and CDR2 YYREEE (reference sequence). As DNA, the CDR3 is TGTGCCAGCAGCCGGGGACTAGCGGATCAAGAGACCCAGTACTTC. Amino acids: CASSRGLADQETQYF.

A single count supports this clone. CDR3 sequence: CASSKTSGSSYEQYF. The CDR3 DNA reads TGTGCCAGCAGCAAAACTAGCGGGAGTTCCTACGAGCAGTACTTC. The chain joins TRBV9 to TRBJ2-7, with TRBD2 matching 11 bases. Trimming removed 4 bases from V and 1 base from J; junction bases left unmatched: 4. Germline lookup yields CDR1 SGDLS and CDR2 YYNGEE. CDR3 length equals 15 residues.

The CDR3 bases are TGTGCCAGCAGCGTCGGGACAGGTTTCATGAACACTGAAGCTTTCTTT. The encoded protein is CASSVGTGFMNTEAFF. The chain links TRBV9 to TRBJ1-1; 8 bases agree with TRBD1. Trimming took 2 bases from V and 0 from J; bases not matched to a gene: 6. The CDR3 is 16 amino acids. CDR1 is SGDLS and CDR2 is YYNGEE in the germline V gene.

The chain uses TRBV7-2 and TRBJ1-1; TRBD1 is a possible D gene (5 bases). There are 14 residues in the CDR3. The V end lost 2 bases, the J end lost 4 bases, and 11 bases lay between the germline ends. CDR1 is SGHTA and CDR2 is FQGNSA in the germline V gene. The CDR3 DNA follows: TGTGCCAGCAGCTTACCTAGGGGCGTCACTGAAGCTTTCTTT. It specifies CASSLPRGVTEAFF.

The chain links TRBV6-6 to TRBJ1-1; D is perhaps TRBD1 (6 bases). CDR1 is MNHNY and CDR2 is SVGAGI in the germline V gene (reference sequence). The length of the CDR3 is 13 residues. Trimming left V 7 bases short and J 1 base short, with 10 bases between. The CDR3 region is CASTGTPNTEAFF. DNA for the CDR3: TGTGCCAGCACCGGGACACCGAACACTGAAGCTTTCTTT.

The V and J genes are TRBV7-2 and TRBJ1-2; TRBD1 might be the D (6 bases). V was clipped by 2 bases and J by 4 bases, with 14 bases between them. The CDR3 consists of 15 residues. The germline gives CDR1 SGHTA, CDR2 FQGNSA. The CDR3 sequence: CASSLTGILSYGYTF. CDR3 DNA sequence: TGTGCCAGCAGCTTAACAGGGATCCTCTCCTATGGCTACACCTTC. The entire variable domain, with the rest obtained from reference TRBV7-2 and TRBJ1-2, is as follows: GAGVSQSPSNKVTEKGKDVELRCDPISGHTALYWYRQSLGQGLEFLIYFQGNSAPDKSGLPSDRFSAERTGGSVSTLTIQRTQQEDSAVYLCASSLTGILSYGYTFGSGTRLTVV.

The rearrangement links TRBV7-2 to TRBJ2-1; 7 bases are shared with TRBD1. J was trimmed by 9 bases and V by 4 bases; bases with no gene match: 3. This CDR3 contains 12 residues. Per the germline V gene, CDR1 is SGHTA and CDR2 is FQGNSA. CDR3 amino acids: CASSSQGIEQFF. The DNA for the CDR3 is TGTGCCAGCAGCTCACAGGGGATTGAGCAGTTCTTC. Full variable domain (rest looked up from reference TRBV7-2 and TRBJ2-1): GAGVSQSPSNKVTEKGKDVELRCDPISGHTALYWYRQSLGQGLEFLIYFQGNSAPDKSGLPSDRFSAERTGGSVSTLTIQRTQQEDSAVYLCASSSQGIEQFFGPGTRLTVL.

The chain links TRBV10-1 to TRBJ2-2, with 9 nucleotides matching TRBD2. V was clipped by 5 bases and J by 6 bases; unmatched bases: 7. Germline V lookup: CDR1 WNHNN, CDR2 SYGVQD (reference sequence). The CDR3 runs to 15 residues. CDR3: CASSRREGHSGELFF. In DNA, the CDR3 is TGCGCCAGCAGTAGGCGGGAGGGCCATTCCGGGGAGCTGTTTTTT.

This clone has just one count. V gene TRBV9 combines with J gene TRBJ2-7; the D gene is possibly TRBD2 (6 bases). The CDR3 has 14 amino acids. V lost 4 bases to trimming and J lost 0 bases, with 11 bases between them. Germline V lookup: CDR1 SGDLS, CDR2 YYNGEE. CDR3 in amino acids: CASSYWRDSYEQYF. DNA for the CDR3: TGTGCCAGCAGCTACTGGCGGGACTCCTACGAGCAGTACTTC.

The rearrangement uses TRBV15 and TRBJ1-5; D unresolved. CDR3 length: 12 residues. The V and J ends lost 0 bases and 9 bases respectively, with 6 bases between them. Germline CDR1 is LNHNV and CDR2 is YYDKDF (reference sequence). CDR3 residues: CATSREVGPQHF. DNA for the CDR3: TGTGCCACCAGCAGAGAAGTCGGGCCCCAGCATTTT.

The chain recombines TRBV5-4 with TRBJ2-7; 8 bases agree with TRBD2. From germline, CDR1 is SGHNT and CDR2 YYREEE (reference sequence). V trimming: 3 bases; J trimming: 3 bases; junction bases outside the gene matches: 8. This CDR3 is built from 15 residues. The CDR3 nucleotides are TGTGCCAGCAGCTCGGGGGGGCAGGGGCGCTACGAGCAGTACTTC. Its translation is CASSSGGQGRYEQYF.

This chain joins TRBV7-8 and TRBJ2-7; no definite D call. CDR1 SGHVS and CDR2 FQNEAQ come from the germline V gene. The V and J ends lost 2 bases and 7 bases respectively, with 21 bases between them. This CDR3 comprises 16 residues. CDR3 sequence reads: CASSLFEPAVSREQYF. The CDR3 DNA sequence: TGTGCCAGCAGCTTATTCGAGCCCGCAGTTTCTAGAGAGCAGTACTTC.

The chain employs TRBV6-6 and TRBJ2-7; D tentatively fits TRBD1 or TRBD2 (7 bases each). Per the germline V gene, CDR1 is MNHNY and CDR2 is SVGAGI (reference sequence). CDR3 size: 15 residues. Deletions cut 6 bases from V and 0 bases from J, with 15 bases between. The CDR3 region is CASSPQGGPSYEQYF. The CDR3, as DNA: TGTGCCAGCAGCCCTCAGGGGGGGCCCTCCTACGAGCAGTACTTC.

The chain has TRBV5-1 and TRBJ2-5; 8 positions agree with TRBD1. V was clipped by 0 bases and J by 4 bases; unmatched bases: 8. In germline, CDR1 is SGHRS, CDR2 YFSETQ. CDR3 length: 16 amino acids. The CDR3 DNA follows: TGCGCCAGCAGCTTGGAGACAGGGGTCCAGGGAGAGACCCAGTACTTC. Translating gives CASSLETGVQGETQYF.

The chain recombines TRBV11-2 with TRBJ2-1; 10 positions agree with TRBD2. The CDR3 runs 18 residues. Looked up from germline, CDR1 is SGHAT and CDR2 is FQNNGV. The V and J ends lost 0 bases and 4 bases, in that order; junction bases with no gene match: 9. CDR3 in amino acids: CASSLDRVGTSVYNEQFF. In nucleotides, the CDR3 is TGTGCCAGCAGCTTAGACCGAGTCGGGACTAGCGTTTACAATGAGCAGTTCTTC.

The gene calls are TRBV12-5 and TRBJ2-1; D is undetermined. The CDR3 consists of 11 residues. Germline V CDR1 and CDR2: LGHNT, FRNRAP. The V end was cut by 1 base, the J end by 9 bases, with 4 bases between. The CDR3 sequence is CASGLGLEQFF. In DNA, the CDR3 is TGTGCTAGTGGTTTGGGACTTGAGCAGTTCTTC.

This chain uses TRBV7-2 with TRBJ2-5, with 11 bases matching TRBD2. After removal of 3 bases from V and 6 bases from J, the junction contained 3 bases not matched to a gene. CDR1 and CDR2 from the germline V gene are SGHTA and FQGNSA. CDR3 length: 14 amino acids. The CDR3: CASSFGTSGKTQYF. The CDR3, as DNA: TGTGCCAGCAGCTTTGGGACTAGCGGCAAGACCCAGTACTTC.

The chain employs TRBV2 and TRBJ2-1; 9 bases are shared with TRBD1. The CDR3 consists of 15 residues. Germline-derived CDR1 and CDR2 are SNHLY and FYNNEI. J lost 6 bases, V lost 5 bases, and 8 bases had no gene match. The CDR3 DNA is TGTGCCAGCAGTAAGACGGGACAGGGATCCAATGAGCAGTTCTTC. Its translation: CASSKTGQGSNEQFF. The full variable domain, rest sourced from reference TRBV2 and TRBJ2-1, is EPEVTQTPSHQVTQMGQEVILRCVPISNHLYFYWYRQILGQKVEFLVSFYNNEISEKSEIFDDQFSVERPDGSNFTLKIRSTKLEDSAMYFCASSKTGQGSNEQFFGPGTRLTVL.

The V and J genes are TRBV11-3 and TRBJ2-7; TRBD1 matches at 8 bases. There are 13 residues in the CDR3. Germline-derived CDR1 and CDR2 are SGHNT and YENEEA. V dropped 5 bases and J dropped 3; count of bases not matched to a gene: 3. This CDR3 reads CASSRDRGYEQYF. The CDR3 region has the DNA TGTGCCAGCAGCCGAGACAGGGGCTACGAGCAGTACTTC.

CDR3 nucleotide sequence: TGTGCCAGCAGCGGAATGGCGGGGGTGAGCACAGATACGCAGTATTTT. It specifies CASSGMAGVSTDTQYF. This sequence joins TRBV11-1 and TRBJ2-3, with 7 positions matching TRBD2. Germline CDR1 is SGHAT and CDR2 is FQDESV (reference sequence). This CDR3 region has 16 residues. Trimming took 5 bases from V and 0 from J; bases not matched to a gene: 8.

The rearrangement links TRBV5-1 to TRBJ2-2; 7 positions agree with TRBD2. J lost 8 bases, V lost 0 bases, and 7 bases had no gene match. The length of the CDR3 is 15 residues. Germline CDR1 and CDR2: SGHRS and YFSETQ. CDR3 sequence reads: CASSLEQRGSGELFF. In nucleotides, the CDR3 is TGCGCCAGCAGCTTGGAACAGCGGGGAAGTGGGGAGCTGTTTTTT.

The chain employs TRBV7-2 and TRBJ2-7; D remains ambiguous. This CDR3 contains 13 residues. Trimming shortened V by 3 bases and J by 3 bases, and 9 bases separated the two germline ends. The V gene's germline CDR1 is SGHTA and CDR2 FQGNSA. The CDR3: CASSFGRIYEQYF. In DNA, the CDR3 is TGTGCCAGCAGCTTTGGCAGAATCTACGAGCAGTACTTC.